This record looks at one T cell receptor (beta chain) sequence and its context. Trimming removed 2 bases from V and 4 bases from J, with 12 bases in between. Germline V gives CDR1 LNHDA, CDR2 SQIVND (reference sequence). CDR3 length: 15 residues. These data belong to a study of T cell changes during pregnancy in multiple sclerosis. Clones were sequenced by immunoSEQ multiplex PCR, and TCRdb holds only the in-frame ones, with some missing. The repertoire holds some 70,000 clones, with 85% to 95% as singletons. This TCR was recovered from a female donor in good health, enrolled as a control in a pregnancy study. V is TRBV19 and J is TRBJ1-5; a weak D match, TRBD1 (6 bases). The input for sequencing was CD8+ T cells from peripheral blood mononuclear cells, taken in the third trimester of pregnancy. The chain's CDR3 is CASSIIPGQNQPQHF. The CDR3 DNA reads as TGTGCCAGTAGTATAATACCGGGACAAAATCAGCCCCAGCATTTT.